The 26 T cell receptor beta chains in this list originate from one sample, sequenced in a study of T cells expressing NK-cell markers. TCRdb re-analyzed the 5' RACE reads; it lists each CDR3 protein once, without DNA. The table for this sample gives 550,000 or so distinct CDR3 sequences. Sequencing input: blood T cells: a sorted CD56 or NKG2C T cell subset, CD4+ or CD8+ T cells, or bulk PBMC T cells (not recorded which). The receptors were sampled from a man aged 18 to 29 in good health.

V gene TRBV15 combines with J gene TRBJ2-1. CDR3 length: 15 residues. The germline gives CDR1 LNHNV, CDR2 YYDKDF (reference sequence). CDR3 loop: CATSSGQGLYNEQFF.

The chain uses TRBV21-1 and TRBJ1-3. TRBV21-1 is listed as a pseudogene. The CDR3 contains 13 residues. The CDR3 sequence is CATRFGAGNTIYF.

The gene calls are TRBV4-2 and TRBJ2-1; with no DNA, the TCRdb D assignment of TRBD2 cannot be verified. The germline V gene has CDR1 LGHNA and CDR2 YNFKEQ. This CDR3 has 19 residues. CDR3 protein: CASSQRGLAGGRSYNEQFF.

The rearrangement uses TRBV20-1 and TRBJ2-4; checking the TCRdb D call of TRBD2 is not possible without DNA. This CDR3 has 15 amino acids. Germline CDR1 and CDR2: DFQATT and SNEGSKA (reference sequence). This CDR3 is CSARGLAGKKNIQYF.

This chain joins TRBV20-1 and TRBJ2-1; the TCRdb call, TRBD1, lacks DNA for checking. The CDR3 totals 13 residues. The germline V gene encodes CDR1 DFQATT and CDR2 SNEGSKA (reference sequence). CDR3 sequence reads: CSAQSRGGYEQFF.

The chain joins TRBV9 to TRBJ2-1; TCRdb outputs TRBD1, but without DNA this stays unchecked. The CDR3 has 16 residues. Germline CDR1 SGDLS, CDR2 YYNGEE. CDR3 amino acids: CASSGGGGTSYNEQFF.

The chain employs TRBV20-1 and TRBJ2-3; lacking DNA, the TRBD1 call made by TCRdb goes unchecked. Germline V gene lookup returns CDR1 DFQATT and CDR2 SNEGSKA (reference sequence). This CDR3 spans 17 amino acids. The CDR3 reads CSARDGRGLLFTDTQYF.

The rearrangement uses TRBV5-1 and TRBJ2-5; TCRdb calls TRBD1, which cannot be checked without DNA. Germline V gene lookup returns CDR1 SGHRS and CDR2 YFSETQ. This CDR3 comprises 15 residues. The CDR3 protein is CASSLKTGPQETQYF.

This chain uses TRBV28 with TRBJ2-7. CDR1 is MDHEN and CDR2 is SYDVKM in the germline V gene. This CDR3 region has 13 residues. This CDR3 reads CASSLNPTYEQYF.

This rearrangement joins TRBV6-5 to TRBJ2-7. There are 12 residues in the CDR3. CDR1 is MNHEY, CDR2 SVGAGI, per germline. The CDR3: CASGRDSYEQYF.

The rearrangement joins TRBV7-2 to TRBJ1-4; the D gene TCRdb calls, TRBD1, cannot be checked with no DNA. From germline, CDR1 is SGHTA and CDR2 FQGNSA. This CDR3 spans 15 amino acids. CDR3: CASSLGAGRPEKLFF.

V is TRBV7-8 and J is TRBJ2-1; TCRdb indicates TRBD2, and absent DNA this call remains unverified. Germline V lookup: CDR1 SGHVS, CDR2 FQNEAQ. This CDR3 contains 17 residues. The CDR3 protein is CASSLAVASGRYNEQFF.

This chain joins TRBV20-1 and TRBJ2-3; without DNA, the TCRdb call of TRBD1 cannot be checked. CDR3 length: 14 amino acids. The V gene's germline CDR1 is DFQATT and CDR2 SNEGSKA (reference sequence). The CDR3 spells CSALDRGDTDTQYF.

V gene TRBV20-1 combines with J gene TRBJ2-1. The V gene's germline CDR1 is DFQATT and CDR2 SNEGSKA (reference sequence). This CDR3 region has 16 residues. This CDR3 reads CSARDLKRERYNEQFF.

The chain combines TRBV11-2 with TRBJ2-1; checking the TCRdb D call of TRBD2 is not possible without DNA. CDR3 length equals 17 residues. Germline V gene sequence: CDR1 SGHAT, CDR2 FQNNGV. Here the CDR3 reads CASSLDIGLAGEDEQFF. Full variable domain (missing parts from reference TRBV11-2 and TRBJ2-1): EAGVAQSPRYKIIEKRQSVAFWCNPISGHATLYWYQQILGQGPKLLIQFQNNGVVDDSQLPKDRFSAERLKGVDSTLKIQPAKLEDSAVYLCASSLDIGLAGEDEQFFGPGTRLTVL.

V usage is TRBV7-9 and J usage is TRBJ1-4. Per germline, CDR1 SEHNR and CDR2 FQNEAQ (reference sequence). The CDR3 extends over 13 amino acids. The CDR3 is CASRLDGNEKLFF.

The genes are TRBV3-1 and TRBJ1-1; the D gene TCRdb calls, TRBD1, cannot be checked with no DNA. CDR3 length: 13 amino acids. Germline CDR1 is LGHDT and CDR2 is YNNKEL (reference sequence). CDR3: CASSQQPGTEAFF.

The chain uses TRBV6-1 and TRBJ2-3; without DNA, the TCRdb call of TRBD2 cannot be checked. This CDR3 has 16 residues. Germline loops: CDR1 MNHNS, CDR2 SASEGT. CDR3 loop: CASNRAGGPLTDTQYF.

The genes are TRBV6-5 and TRBJ2-4; there is no DNA to check the TCRdb D call of TRBD2. Germline lookup yields CDR1 MNHEY and CDR2 SVGAGI. This CDR3 comprises 16 residues. The CDR3 loop is CASSLPVAGAQNIQYF.

J is TRBJ2-3 and V is TRBV7-3; TCRdb indicates TRBD2, and absent DNA this call remains unverified. CDR3 length: 15 amino acids. Per the germline V gene, CDR1 is SGHTA and CDR2 is FQGTGA. CDR3 region: CASSQLAGGADTQYF.

The rearrangement uses TRBV9 and TRBJ2-6. The CDR3 consists of 16 residues. In germline, CDR1 is SGDLS, CDR2 YYNGEE. The CDR3 protein is CASSVGASTGANVLTF.

The chain links TRBV7-9 to TRBJ1-4; checking the TCRdb D call of TRBD1 is not possible without DNA. This CDR3 has 13 amino acids. The V gene's germline CDR1 is SEHNR and CDR2 FQNEAQ (reference sequence). The chain's CDR3 is CASSAGQGIGLFF.

The J gene is TRBJ1-1, the V gene TRBV20-1; without DNA, the TCRdb call of TRBD1 cannot be checked. The CDR3 spans 16 residues. Germline-derived CDR1 and CDR2 are DFQATT and SNEGSKA (reference sequence). The CDR3 reads CSARDRAGTPNTEAFF.

The chain links TRBV29-1 to TRBJ2-5. Germline assignment: CDR1 SQVTM and CDR2 ANQGSEA. The CDR3 has 11 amino acids. The CDR3 sequence: CSVEQDGTQYF.

This CDR3 reads CAISEREKDTEAFF. This sequence joins TRBV10-3 and TRBJ1-1. The germline CDR1 and CDR2 sequences are ENHRY and SYGVKD. The CDR3 totals 14 residues.

The V and J genes are TRBV2 and TRBJ2-1; the TCRdb D gene call, TRBD1, has no DNA to confirm it. CDR1 and CDR2 from the germline V gene are SNHLY and FYNNEI. This CDR3 is 15 amino acids long. CDR3 protein: CASDSDSDLYNEQFF.